The table lists the clone carrying this T cell receptor (beta chain) with many counts. Its antigen remains unidentified. This sample is drawn from a study of neurological immune-mediated disorders. Study-wide findings and caveats: In HTLV-1-associated myelopathy, TCR clonal expansion was greatest, whereas multiple sclerosis had the least, falling below healthy controls. The absence of shared CDR3 amino acid sequences among expanded clones across subjects suggests private repertoires in all groups.

The method for making cDNA was 5'RACE, and it used 10-nucleotide random UMIs. Each CDR3 protein is one row after TCRdb ran MiXCR on the 5' RACE reads. The data contain 20,000 to 25,000 distinct CDR3 sequences, less than 8% of them singletons. The CDR3 is 16 amino acids. The V end was cut by 6 bases, the J end by 4 bases, with 22 bases between. From germline, CDR1 is MNHNY and CDR2 SVGAGI (reference sequence). For sorted libraries, the input was roughly 1 million CD4+ or CD8+ T cells. J is TRBJ2-7 and V is TRBV6-6; perhaps D is TRBD1 or TRBD2 (5 bases each). The clonotype was recovered from a man between 18 and 29 years old in good health. Sequencing used CD8+ T cells from blood. CDR3 nucleotide sequence: TGTGCCAGCAGATCCCAGGTGGCCGGTTGGGGGTACGAGCAGTACTTC. It translates to CASRSQVAGWGYEQYF.